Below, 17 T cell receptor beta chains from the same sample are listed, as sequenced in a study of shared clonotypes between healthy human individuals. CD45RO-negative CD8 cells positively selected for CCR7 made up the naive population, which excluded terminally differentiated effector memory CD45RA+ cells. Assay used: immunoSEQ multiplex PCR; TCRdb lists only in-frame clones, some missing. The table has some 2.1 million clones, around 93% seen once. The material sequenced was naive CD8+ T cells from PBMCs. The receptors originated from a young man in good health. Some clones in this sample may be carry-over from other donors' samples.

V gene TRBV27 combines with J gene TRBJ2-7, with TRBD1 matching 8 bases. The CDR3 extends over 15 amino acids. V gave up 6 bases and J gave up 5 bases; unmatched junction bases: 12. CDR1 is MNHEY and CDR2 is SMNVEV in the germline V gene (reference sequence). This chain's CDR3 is CASSPPGTGTHEQYF. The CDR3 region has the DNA TGTGCCAGCAGCCCCCCCGGGACAGGTACCCACGAGCAGTACTTC.

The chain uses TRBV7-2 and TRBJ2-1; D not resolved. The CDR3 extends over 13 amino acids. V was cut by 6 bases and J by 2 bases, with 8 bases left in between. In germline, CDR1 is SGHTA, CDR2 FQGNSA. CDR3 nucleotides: TGTGCCAGCAGTTCTCATACCTACAATGAGCAGTTCTTC. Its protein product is CASSSHTYNEQFF.

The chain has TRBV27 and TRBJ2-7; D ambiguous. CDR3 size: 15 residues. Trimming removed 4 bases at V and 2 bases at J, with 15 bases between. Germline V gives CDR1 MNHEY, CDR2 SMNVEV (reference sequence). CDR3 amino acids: CASSSLAPLTYEQYF. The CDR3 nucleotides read TGTGCCAGCAGTTCCTTAGCCCCCCTGACCTACGAGCAGTACTTC.

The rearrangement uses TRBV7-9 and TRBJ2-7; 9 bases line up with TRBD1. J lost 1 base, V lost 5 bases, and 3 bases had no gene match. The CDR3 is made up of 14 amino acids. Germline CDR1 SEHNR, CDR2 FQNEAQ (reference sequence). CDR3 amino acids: CASSADRGSYEQYF. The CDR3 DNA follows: TGTGCCAGCAGCGCAGACAGGGGGTCCTACGAGCAGTACTTC. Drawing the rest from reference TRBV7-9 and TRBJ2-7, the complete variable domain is DTGVSQNPRHKITKRGQNVTFRCDPISEHNRLYWYRQTLGQGPEFLTYFQNEAQLEKSRLLSDRFSAERPKGSFSTLEIQRTEQGDSAMYLCASSADRGSYEQYFGPGTRLTVT.

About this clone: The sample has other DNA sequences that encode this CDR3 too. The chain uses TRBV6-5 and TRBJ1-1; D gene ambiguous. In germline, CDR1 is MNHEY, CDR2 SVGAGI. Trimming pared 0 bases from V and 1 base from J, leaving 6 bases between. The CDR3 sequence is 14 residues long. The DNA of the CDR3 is TGTGCCAGCAGTTACTCAGAGGGGAACACTGAAGCTTTCTTT. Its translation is CASSYSEGNTEAFF.

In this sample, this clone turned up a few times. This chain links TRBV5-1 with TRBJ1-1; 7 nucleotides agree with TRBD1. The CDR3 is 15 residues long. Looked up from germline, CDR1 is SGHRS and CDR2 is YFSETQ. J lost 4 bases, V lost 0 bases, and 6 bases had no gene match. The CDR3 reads CASSLVSGGGTEAFF. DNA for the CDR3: TGCGCCAGCAGCTTGGTGTCAGGGGGAGGCACTGAAGCTTTCTTT.

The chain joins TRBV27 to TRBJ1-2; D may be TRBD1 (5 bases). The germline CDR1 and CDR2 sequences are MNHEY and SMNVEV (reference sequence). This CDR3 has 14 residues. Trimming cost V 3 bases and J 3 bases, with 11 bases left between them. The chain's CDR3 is CASSLALGDYGYTF. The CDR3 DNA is TGTGCCAGCAGTTTGGCCTTAGGGGACTATGGCTACACCTTC.

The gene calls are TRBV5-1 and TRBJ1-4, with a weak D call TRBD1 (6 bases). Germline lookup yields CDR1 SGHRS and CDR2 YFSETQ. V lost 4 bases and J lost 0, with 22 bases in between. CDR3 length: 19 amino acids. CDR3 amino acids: CASSPERWGTPSTNEKLFF. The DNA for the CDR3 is TGCGCCAGCAGCCCCGAACGGTGGGGGACACCTTCAACTAATGAAAAACTGTTTTTT.

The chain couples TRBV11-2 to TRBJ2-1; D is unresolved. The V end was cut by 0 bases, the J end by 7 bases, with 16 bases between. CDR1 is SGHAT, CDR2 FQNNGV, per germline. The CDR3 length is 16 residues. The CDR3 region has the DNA TGTGCCAGCAGCTTAGATATCACCGTAGGTTGGAATGAGCAGTTCTTC. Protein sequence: CASSLDITVGWNEQFF.

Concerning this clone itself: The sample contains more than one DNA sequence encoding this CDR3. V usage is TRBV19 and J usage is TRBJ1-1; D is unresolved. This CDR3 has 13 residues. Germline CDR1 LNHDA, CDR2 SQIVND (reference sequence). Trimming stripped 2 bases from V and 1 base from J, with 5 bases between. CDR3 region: CASSISTNTEAFF. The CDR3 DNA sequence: TGTGCCAGTAGTATATCTACGAACACTGAAGCTTTCTTT.

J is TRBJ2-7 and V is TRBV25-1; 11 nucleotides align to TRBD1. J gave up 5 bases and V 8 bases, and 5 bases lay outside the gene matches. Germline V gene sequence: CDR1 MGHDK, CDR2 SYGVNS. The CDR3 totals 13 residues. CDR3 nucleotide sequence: TGTGCCAGCGTTAGGACAGGGGGCGACGAGCAGTACTTC. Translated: CASVRTGGDEQYF.

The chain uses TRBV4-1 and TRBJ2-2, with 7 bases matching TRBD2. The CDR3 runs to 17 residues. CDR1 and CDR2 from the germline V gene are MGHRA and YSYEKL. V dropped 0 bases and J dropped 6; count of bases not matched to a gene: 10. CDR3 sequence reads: CASSQDVVLATAGELFF. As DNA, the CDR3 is TGCGCCAGCAGCCAAGATGTGGTACTAGCGACCGCCGGGGAGCTGTTTTTT.

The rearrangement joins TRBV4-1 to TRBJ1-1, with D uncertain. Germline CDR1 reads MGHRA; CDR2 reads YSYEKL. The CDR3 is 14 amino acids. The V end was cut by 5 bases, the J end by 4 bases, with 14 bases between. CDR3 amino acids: CASSLVLRATEAFF. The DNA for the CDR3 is TGCGCCAGCAGCTTAGTGCTCCGGGCCACTGAAGCTTTCTTT.

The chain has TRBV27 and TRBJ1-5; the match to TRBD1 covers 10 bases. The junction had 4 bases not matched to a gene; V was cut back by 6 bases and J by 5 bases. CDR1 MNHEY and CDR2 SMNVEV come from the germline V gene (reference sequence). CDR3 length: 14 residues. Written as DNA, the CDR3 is TGTGCCAGCAGCCCCGGACAGGGGGATCAGCCCCAGCATTTT. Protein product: CASSPGQGDQPQHF.

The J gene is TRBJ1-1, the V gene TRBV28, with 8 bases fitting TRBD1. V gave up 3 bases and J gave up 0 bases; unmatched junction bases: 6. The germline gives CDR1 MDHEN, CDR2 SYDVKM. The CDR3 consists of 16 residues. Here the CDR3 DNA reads TGTGCCAGCAGTTTGTCCGGACAGGGATTGAACACTGAAGCTTTCTTT. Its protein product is CASSLSGQGLNTEAFF.

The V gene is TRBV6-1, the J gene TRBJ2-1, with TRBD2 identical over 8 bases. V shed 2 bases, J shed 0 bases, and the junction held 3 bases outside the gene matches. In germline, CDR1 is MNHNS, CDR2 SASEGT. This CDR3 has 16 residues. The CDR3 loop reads CASSEWGTSSYNEQFF. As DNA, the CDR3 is TGTGCCAGCAGTGAATGGGGGACTAGCTCCTACAATGAGCAGTTCTTC.

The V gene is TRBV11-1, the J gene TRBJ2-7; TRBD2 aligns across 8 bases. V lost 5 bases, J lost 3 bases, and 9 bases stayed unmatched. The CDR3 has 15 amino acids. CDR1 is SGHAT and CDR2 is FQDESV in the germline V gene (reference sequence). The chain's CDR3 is CASSLALAGHYEQYF. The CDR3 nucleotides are TGTGCCAGCAGCCTCGCCCTAGCGGGCCACTACGAGCAGTACTTC. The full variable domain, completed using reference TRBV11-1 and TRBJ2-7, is EAEVAQSPRYKITEKSQAVAFWCDPISGHATLYWYRQILGQGPELLVQFQDESVVDDSQLPKDRFSAERLKGVDSTLKIQPAELGDSAMYLCASSLALAGHYEQYFGPGTRLTVT.